This is a list of T cell receptor beta chains from one sample in a study of blood T cell repertoires in COVID-19. The assay was immunoSEQ multiplex PCR, and TCRdb's table has in-frame clones only and misses some. The sample holds approximately 21,000 clones, roughly 90% seen once. The specimen was peripheral blood. The receptor set was obtained from a woman over 75 with active COVID-19. Both conserved end residues are part of each CDR3. D genes are given only for firm matches. Expanded clones are given a class, and other clones once, few, many or no size at all.

j_gene: TRBJ2-1
abundance: -
d_gene: TRBD1
v_gene: TRBV9
CDR3nt: TGTGCCAGCAGCCCTCCGGGACAGGGGGCAAATGAGCAGTTCTTC
CDR3aa: CASSPPGQGANEQFF

j_gene: TRBJ1-5
abundance: few
d_gene: -
v_gene: TRBV6-1
CDR3nt: TGTGCCAGCAGTGAAAGACAGAGCAATCAGCCCCAGCATTTT
CDR3aa: CASSERQSNQPQHF

j_gene: TRBJ1-4
abundance: -
d_gene: TRBD1
v_gene: TRBV4-3
CDR3nt: TGCGCCAGCAGCCAAGATTACGGGACAGGGGCTGGGAAACTGTTTTTT
CDR3aa: CASSQDYGTGAGKLFF

j_gene: TRBJ2-2
abundance: -
d_gene: -
v_gene: TRBV3-1/TRBV3-2
CDR3nt: TGTGCCAGCAGCCTCTCCGGTCCGATGGACACCGGGGAGCTGTTTTTT
CDR3aa: CASSLSGPMDTGELFF

j_gene: TRBJ2-1
abundance: -
d_gene: -
v_gene: TRBV9
CDR3nt: TGTGCCAGCAGCCCGGGGGGCCCCGGCTCCTACAATGAGCAGTTCTTC
CDR3aa: CASSPGGPGSYNEQFF

j_gene: TRBJ1-3
abundance: -
d_gene: -
v_gene: TRBV20-1
CDR3nt: TGCAGTGCTAGTACCCCCAGCTATGAGGGAAGCTCTGGAAACACCATATATTTT
CDR3aa: CSASTPSYEGSSGNTIYF

j_gene: TRBJ1-1
abundance: -
d_gene: TRBD1
v_gene: TRBV19
CDR3nt: TGTGCCAGTAGGCGGACCCCCGGGACAGAGAGAACTTTCTTT
CDR3aa: CASRRTPGTERTFF

j_gene: TRBJ1-4
abundance: few
d_gene: -
v_gene: TRBV27
CDR3nt: TGTGCCAGCGGGAATCAGGGATTCACAACTAATGAAAAACTGTTTTTT
CDR3aa: CASGNQGFTTNEKLFF

j_gene: TRBJ2-3
abundance: once
d_gene: -
v_gene: TRBV7-2
CDR3nt: TGTGCCAGCAGCTGGGGGCTGGATACGCAGTATTTT
CDR3aa: CASSWGLDTQYF

j_gene: TRBJ1-1
abundance: -
d_gene: -
v_gene: TRBV12-3/TRBV12-4
CDR3nt: TGTGCCAGCAGTTTCGGGAGAGAAGCTTTCTTT
CDR3aa: CASSFGREAFF

j_gene: TRBJ2-3
abundance: -
d_gene: TRBD1
v_gene: TRBV6-6
CDR3nt: TGTGCCAGCAGTCCGCCGCGGGGACAGGGGGCTAACACAGATACGCAGTATTTT
CDR3aa: CASSPPRGQGANTDTQYF